In its sample, the clone carrying this T cell receptor (beta chain) was seen many times. Pregnant or lactating patients and those with other autoimmune diseases or uncontrolled infections were excluded. It was on clinical symptoms, serum thyroxine, TRAb, thyroid ultrasound and orbital computed tomography that diagnosis relied. TCR beta CDR3 amplification used RNA transcripts. First-round RT-PCR used HTBI primers; second-round multiplex PCR followed. TCRdb recomputed calls from the multiplex PCR reads with MiXCR, one row per CDR3 protein. The sample has about 1.1 million distinct CDR3 sequences; about 35% are singletons. This sample is drawn from a study of Graves' ophthalmopathy and Graves' hyperthyroidism. Study context: Calling hyperthyroidism stable required that no ophthalmopathy show up within 18 months of follow-up.

V was pared by 4 bases and J by 3 bases, with 16 bases between. The CDR3 is made up of 15 amino acids. The germline gives CDR1 SGHVS, CDR2 FQNEAQ. The TCR comes from an adult man with Graves' hyperthyroidism. The chain employs TRBV7-8 and TRBJ2-7; possible D gene TRBD2, 7 bases. Sequencing input: peripheral blood or thyroid tissue (not recorded which). The CDR3 DNA follows: TGTGCCAGCAGCTCAAGGGGCGGGGGCAACTACGAGCAGTACTTC. Protein sequence: CASSSRGGGNYEQYF.